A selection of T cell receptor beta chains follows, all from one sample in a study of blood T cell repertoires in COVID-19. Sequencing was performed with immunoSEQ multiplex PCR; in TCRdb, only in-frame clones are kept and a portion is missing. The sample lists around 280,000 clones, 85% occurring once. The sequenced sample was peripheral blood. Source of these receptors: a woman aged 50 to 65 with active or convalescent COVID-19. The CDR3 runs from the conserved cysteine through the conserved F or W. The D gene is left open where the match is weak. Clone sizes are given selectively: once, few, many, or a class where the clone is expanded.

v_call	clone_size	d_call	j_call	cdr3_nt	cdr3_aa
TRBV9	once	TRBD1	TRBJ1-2	TGTGCCAGCAGCGCGACAGGGGTGGGCTTCAACTATGGCTACACCTTC	CASSATGVGFNYGYTF
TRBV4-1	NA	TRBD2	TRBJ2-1	TGCGCCAGCAGCCAATTGACTAGCTACTACAATGAGCAGTTCTTC	CASSQLTSYYNEQFF
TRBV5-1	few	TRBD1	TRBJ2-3	TGCGCCAGCAGCACGGGGACAGGGATAGATACGCAGTATTTT	CASSTGTGIDTQYF
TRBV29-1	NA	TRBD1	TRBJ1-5	TGCAGCGTTGTTATCATCGGGACAGGGGGCAATCAGCCCCAGCATTTT	CSVVIIGTGGNQPQHF
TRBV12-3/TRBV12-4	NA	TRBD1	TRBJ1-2	TGTGCCAGCAGTCGGGGACAGTTCTATGGCTACACCTTC	CASSRGQFYGYTF
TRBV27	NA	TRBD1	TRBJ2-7	TGTGCCAGCGGTAGACAGGGGATTAGCGAGCAGTACTTC	CASGRQGISEQYF
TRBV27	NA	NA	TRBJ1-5	TGTGCCAGCAGTTTAACAAACCAGCCCCAGCATTTT	CASSLTNQPQHF
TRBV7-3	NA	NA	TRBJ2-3	TGTGCCAGCAGCTTACAGGGCAGCACAGATACGCAGTATTTT	CASSLQGSTDTQYF
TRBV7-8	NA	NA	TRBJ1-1	TGTGCCAGCAGCTTAGGGGAGGGCAGAGGAGCTTTCTTT	CASSLGEGRGAFF
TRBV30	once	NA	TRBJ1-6	TGTGCCTTCCGGGACACTAGTTCACCCCTCCACTTT	CAFRDTSSPLHF
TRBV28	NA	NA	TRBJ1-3	TGTGCCAGCAGTTTCGACGGGGTCAGCGATTCCTCTGGAAACACCATATATTTT	CASSFDGVSDSSGNTIYF
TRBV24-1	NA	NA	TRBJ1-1	TGTGCCACCAGTGACCACTTAGGACAGAAGCTTTTTTATACTACTGAAGCTTTCTTT	CATSDHLGQKLFYTTEAFF
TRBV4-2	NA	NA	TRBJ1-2	TGTGCCAGCAGCCAAGATCAGGGGCAGAACTATGGCTACACCTTC	CASSQDQGQNYGYTF
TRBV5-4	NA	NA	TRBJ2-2	TGTGCCAGCAGCTTGGGAGGGGGTTCGCTTTGGATGATTAACACCGGGGAGCTGTTTTTT	CASSLGGGSLWMINTGELFF
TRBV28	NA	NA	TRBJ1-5	TGTGCCAGCAGTGAGGGTGGTCAGCCCCAGCATTTT	CASSEGGQPQHF
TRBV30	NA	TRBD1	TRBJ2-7	TGTGCCTGGAGTACAGGGGTGGTCGCCTACGAGCAGTACTTC	CAWSTGVVAYEQYF
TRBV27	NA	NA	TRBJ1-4	TGTGCCAGCAAACCAGGCTTGACGGCTAATGAAAAACTGTTTTTT	CASKPGLTANEKLFF
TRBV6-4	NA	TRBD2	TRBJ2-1	TGTGCCAGCAGTGAGGGGGGGACTAGCGGAATAAATGAGCAGTTCTTC	CASSEGGTSGINEQFF
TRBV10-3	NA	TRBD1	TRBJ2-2	TGTGCCGGCTCGGGACAGGGTTATGCCGGGGAGCTGTTTTTT	CAGSGQGYAGELFF
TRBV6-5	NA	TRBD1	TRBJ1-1	TGTGCCAGCAGTTACACTAGAACAGGGGGCGGGACTGAAGCTTTCTTT	CASSYTRTGGGTEAFF
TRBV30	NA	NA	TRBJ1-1	TGTGCCTGGAGGAGGGATGACACTGAAGCTTTCTTT	CAWRRDDTEAFF
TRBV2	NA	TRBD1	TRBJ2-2	TGTGCCAGCAGTGAATTGGGCAGGGGGTTCTCCACCGGGGAGCTGTTTTTT	CASSELGRGFSTGELFF
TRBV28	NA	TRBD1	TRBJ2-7	TGTGCCAGCAGAGGAGGGGACAGGGGGCTGGGAGAGCAGTACTTC	CASRGGDRGLGEQYF
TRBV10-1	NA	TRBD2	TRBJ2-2	TGCGCCAGCTCCCCGGGACTAGCGGGAGTGCAGGACACCGGGGAGCTGTTTTTT	CASSPGLAGVQDTGELFF
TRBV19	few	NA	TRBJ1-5	TGTGCCAGTAGTATAAGCAGAGGTCAGCCCCAGCATTTT	CASSISRGQPQHF
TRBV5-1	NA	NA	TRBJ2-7	TGCGCCAGCAGCTTGGGAGCAGGGCGAACCTACGAGCAGTACTTC	CASSLGAGRTYEQYF
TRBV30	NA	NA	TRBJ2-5	TGTGCCTGGAGTCCCGATGGAGGGGCCCAAGAGACCCAGTACTTC	CAWSPDGGAQETQYF
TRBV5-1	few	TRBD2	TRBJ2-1	TGCGCCAGCAGCGCCGGGACTAGCGGGTACAATGAGCAGTTCTTC	CASSAGTSGYNEQFF
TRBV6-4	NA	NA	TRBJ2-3	TGTGCCAGCAGGGCCGGGAGCACTAGGTCTAGCACAGATACGCAGTATTTT	CASRAGSTRSSTDTQYF
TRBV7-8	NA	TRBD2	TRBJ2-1	TGTGCCAGCAGCTTAAGGTCTTCTGTACTAGCGGAATACAATGAGCAGTTCTTC	CASSLRSSVLAEYNEQFF
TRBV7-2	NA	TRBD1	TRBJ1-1	TGTGCCAGCAGCTTTATGGACAGGGGTTTGAACACTGAAGCTTTCTTT	CASSFMDRGLNTEAFF
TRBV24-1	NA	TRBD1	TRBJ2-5	TGTGCCACCGCGGACAGGGAGGAGACCCAGTACTTC	CATADREETQYF
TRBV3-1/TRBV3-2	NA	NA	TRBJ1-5	TGTGCCAGCAGCCAATTTGAGGGCCAGCCCCAGCATTTT	CASSQFEGQPQHF
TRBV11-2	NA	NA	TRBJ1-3	TGTGCCAGCAGCTTAGACAGAACTGGAAACACCATATATTTT	CASSLDRTGNTIYF
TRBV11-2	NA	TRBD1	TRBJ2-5	TGTGCCAGCAGTTGGGACAGATCGCAAGAGACCCAGTACTTC	CASSWDRSQETQYF
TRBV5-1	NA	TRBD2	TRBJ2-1	TGCGCCAGCAGCTTCGGGACTAGCGGGGCCCTTAACAATGAGCAGTTCTTC	CASSFGTSGALNNEQFF
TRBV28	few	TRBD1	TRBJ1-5	TGTGCCAGCAGGGGGACAGGGGAAGGACAGCCCCAGCATTTT	CASRGTGEGQPQHF
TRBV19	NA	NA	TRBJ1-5	TGTGCCAGTAGTATAGGAGGGGGGGCGATTAAGCCCCAGCATTTT	CASSIGGGAIKPQHF
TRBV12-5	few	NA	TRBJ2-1	TGTGCTAGTGCCCTAGGGGAAACTGAGCAGTTCTTC	CASALGETEQFF
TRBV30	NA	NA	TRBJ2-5	TGTGCCTGGAGTCCACGGACAGATCAAGAGACCCAGTACTTC	CAWSPRTDQETQYF
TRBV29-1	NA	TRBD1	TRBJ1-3	TGCAGCGTCGAATCGACAGGGGGCCCTGGAAACACCATATATTTT	CSVESTGGPGNTIYF
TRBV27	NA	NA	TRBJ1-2	TGTGCCAGCAGTACGGGGGGGGCCTACGAGGCTAACTATGGCTACACCTTC	CASSTGGAYEANYGYTF
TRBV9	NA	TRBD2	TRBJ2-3	TGTGCCAGCAGCTACCGGAGGCTAGCGGGAGGGTCCCTGTCCCACACAGATACGCAGTATTTT	CASSYRRLAGGSLSHTDTQYF
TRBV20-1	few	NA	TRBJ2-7	TGCAGTGCTAGTAGGAACCCCTTCGGGGAGCAGTACTTC	CSASRNPFGEQYF
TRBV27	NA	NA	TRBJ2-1	TGTGCCAGCAGGGCCTTGAGGGTCGACGGGGGTTGGCATGAGCAGTTCTTC	CASRALRVDGGWHEQFF
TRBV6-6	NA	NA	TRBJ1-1	TGTGCCACCCAGGGGTTTAAGAACACTGAAGCTTTCTTT	CATQGFKNTEAFF
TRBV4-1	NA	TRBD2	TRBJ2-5	TGCGCCAGCAGCCAAGATTCCGGGACTAGCGGGAGGGAGACCCAGTACTTC	CASSQDSGTSGRETQYF
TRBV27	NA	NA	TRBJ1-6	TGTGCCAGCCATTCGCCACCCGGGCCCCTCCACTTT	CASHSPPGPLHF
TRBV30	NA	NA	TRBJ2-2	TGTGCCTGGAGTAGCCTTCCTAACACCGGGGAGCTGTTTTTT	CAWSSLPNTGELFF
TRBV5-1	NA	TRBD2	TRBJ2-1	TGCGCCAGCAGCTTGGGCCTCCTAGCGGGAGGCTACAATGAGCAGTTCTTC	CASSLGLLAGGYNEQFF
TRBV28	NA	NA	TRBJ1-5	TGTGCCAGCAGTTTAAATCCCGGGGGGCTTCAGCCCCAGCATTTT	CASSLNPGGLQPQHF
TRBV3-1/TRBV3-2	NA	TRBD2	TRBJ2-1	TGTGCCAGCAGCCATTTAGCGGGAATCTACAATGAGCAGTTCTTC	CASSHLAGIYNEQFF
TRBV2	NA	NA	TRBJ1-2	TGTGCCAGCAGTCGGACAGCGGATTATGGCTACACCTTC	CASSRTADYGYTF
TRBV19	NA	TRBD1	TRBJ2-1	TGTGCCAGTAGTAAACAGGGGGCGCGGAATGAGCAGTTCTTC	CASSKQGARNEQFF
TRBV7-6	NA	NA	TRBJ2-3	TGTGCCAGCAGCCCCGAGTTTGCTACGCAGTATTTT	CASSPEFATQYF
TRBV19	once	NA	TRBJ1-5	TGTGCCAGTAGTGAACAGGTGACGGGTCAGCCCCAGCATTTT	CASSEQVTGQPQHF
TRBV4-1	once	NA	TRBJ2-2	TGCGCCAGCAGCCAAGATCGCCGGGGGGCGCCAACCGGGGAGCTGTTTTTT	CASSQDRRGAPTGELFF
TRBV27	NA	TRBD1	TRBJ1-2	TGTGCCAGCAGTCACATTGACAGGGAATATGGCTACACCTTC	CASSHIDREYGYTF
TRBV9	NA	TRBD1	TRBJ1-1	TGTGCCAGCAGCGCCGGGACAGGGGGCATGAACACTGAAGCTTTCTTT	CASSAGTGGMNTEAFF